This T cell receptor beta chain was obtained from a study of OX40 agonist ivuxolimab in advanced cancers. Background on the study: Patients were treated with intravenous ivuxolimab, dosed at 0.01 to 10 mg/kg and infused every 2 weeks.

Study-level results: Some patients without response likewise showed low normalized clonal expansion. Clonal expansion by week 6 occurred in CD4+ and CD8+ blood T cells (at 0.1 to 3.0 mg/kg).

The CDR3 runs 14 residues. Germline lookup yields CDR1 LGHNA and CDR2 YSLEER. The V end was cut by 0 bases, the J end by 4 bases, with 9 bases between. Comments on this clone: Antigen specificity is unknown.

Profiling relied on immunoSEQ multiplex PCR, and the TCRdb table lists in-frame clones only, not all of them. The data contain 65,000 to 80,000 clones, around 84% of them seen just once; the ten biggest clones take up around 8%. This receptor was taken from an adult with an advanced solid tumor such as melanoma, head and neck, liver or kidney cancer. The sample in question was CD4+ or CD8+ T cells sorted from blood, obtained in a trial of the OX40 agonist ivuxolimab. The chain joins TRBV4-3 to TRBJ2-5; tentative D call: TRBD1 (5 bases). The CDR3 loop is CASSQDRVLETQYF. The CDR3 nucleotides are TGCGCCAGCAGCCAAGACAGGGTATTAGAGACCCAGTACTTC.